This TCR beta chain emerged from a study of CD8 T cells in Susac syndrome. Looked up from germline, CDR1 is SGHTA and CDR2 is FQGNSA. Unmatched junction bases numbered 4, after V lost 4 bases and J lost 6 bases. The CDR3 is made up of 13 amino acids. Reverse transcription of about 0.5 to 1 ug RNA was performed with random hexamers. TCRdb reprocessed the immunoSEQ multiplex PCR reads with MiXCR, giving one entry per CDR3 protein. The data contain about 94,000 distinct CDR3 sequences, roughly 94% of them singletons. This sequence originates from a human donor with Susac syndrome. The chain joins TRBV7-2 to TRBJ2-3; 7 bases are a match to TRBD2. The sequenced sample was CD4+ T cells from PBMCs. Here the CDR3 DNA reads TGTGCCAGCAGCTACCGACTAGCCGATACGCAGTATTTT. The encoded protein is CASSYRLADTQYF. The full variable domain, its missing parts supplied by reference TRBV7-2 and TRBJ2-3, is GAGVSQSPSNKVTEKGKDVELRCDPISGHTALYWYRQSLGQGLEFLIYFQGNSAPDKSGLPSDRFSAERTGGSVSTLTIQRTQQEDSAVYLCASSYRLADTQYFGPGTRLTVL.